The present TCR beta chain was sequenced within a study of identical twins listed by TCRdb under 2016. Some background on the complete study: The study deep-sequenced TCR alpha and beta repertoires from monozygotic twins, unrelated adults of various ages and cord blood to test whether fetal clonotypes persist. Replicate twin experiments were performed at different times using different library preparation protocols to rule out contamination.

The library relied on 5' RACE. The listed sequencing device is Illumina HiSeq 2000. Template switching introduced a universal primer binding site; the final cDNA contained a unique molecular identifier, enabling accurate counting of TCR cDNA molecules. Specific primers in the conserved constant-segment region were used to synthesize first-strand cDNA for TCR alpha and beta chains. Each cDNA library was double barcoded, with a SMART-Mk sample barcode plus Illumina barcodes, to control for contamination. TruSeq adapter sequences and Illumina sample barcodes were added in two successive PCR steps. The Illumina HiSeq platform was used with custom primers to sequence TCR alpha and beta cDNA libraries. In the paper's pipeline: Unique molecular identifiers were extracted from raw reads with MiGEC, and CDR3 positions were determined with MiXCR. Recombination models were inferred per individual with the repgenHMM and IGoR tools using an EM algorithm. The tcR package in R was used for shared clonotype analysis, with sharing normalized by the product of cloneset sizes. Out-of-frame nonproductive sequences were analyzed to study raw recombination free of thymic and clonal selection effects. TCRdb trimmed the raw reads at Q25, called clones with MiXCR and kept productive beta chains. Each CDR3 protein appears once, grouped with its most common genes and DNA. V and J calls and clone size were set by TCRdb, not the authors. The sample yields 1.5 million to 2 million distinct CDR3 sequences; under 35% were counted once. 0.25% to 0.3% of the sample comes from the top ten.

General findings and caveats noted by the study authors: Out-of-frame TCR alpha sequences shared between twins showed an excess of low generation-probability sequences compared with coincidental sharing between unrelated individuals. Because the same donors could not be followed over many years, the conclusions relied on cross-sectional statistical analysis. Zero-insertion analyses could be partly confounded by invariant T cells such as MAIT and iNKT, although diverse VJ usage argued against such confounding for most clonotypes. Abundant cord blood beta clonotypes had fewer insertions, young adult naive repertoires showed a similar but weaker trend, and memory repertoires showed no such trend. In monozygotic twins, recombination models systematically underestimated out-of-frame TCR alpha sharing, but the models matched the sharing seen between unrelated individuals. Excess twin sharing in beta out-of-frame sequences was weaker because fewer shared sequences lowered the signal-to-noise ratio.

A word on this clonotype: It lacks a known antigen. No base quality values were provided; no much bigger clone lies one nucleotide off.

Only healthy Caucasian donors were included. Its CDR3 holds 11 amino acids, cysteine through phenylalanine. The sequence is cut down to CDR3 DNA, 33 bases in frame from base 1. The germline V gene supplies CDR1 ENHRY and CDR2 SYGVKD. The junction shows trimming of 6 bases on V and 4 bases on J, plus 7 bases between the germline ends. The specimen was cord blood. The V and J genes are TRBV10-3 and TRBJ2-7; no D segment can be confidently identified. The clonotype originates from a newborn girl in good health. The nucleotide sequence is given as TGTGCCATCAGCCTAGGTTACGAGCAGTACTTC. Translated, it gives CAISLGYEQYF.